The next 26 T cell receptor beta chains were all read from a single sample in a study of T-cell memory formation after mild COVID-19 (dated by TCRdb to about 2021). Library prep was done by 5' RACE. The sequencing machine was an Illumina NovaSeq 6000. The public reads were reprocessed in TCRdb via fastp at Q25 and MiXCR, keeping in-frame beta chains. Rows merge per CDR3 protein into single entries with the most common DNA and genes. This sample lists under 450,000 distinct CDR3 sequences; 20% to 30% were detected once. The ten biggest clones cover about 12% of the sample. Sequenced input: PBMCs or a T cell subset sorted from them (not recorded which). Receptors were obtained from an adult woman who had mild COVID-19 (a few samples of this study predate the infection). The sample titles of this study are shuffled in the database, so cell type and time point are left out; the donor was told from shared clones.

This clonotype was observed a handful of times. V gene TRBV4-2 combines with J gene TRBJ1-6, with TRBD1 as a possible D gene (5 bases). With 0 bases removed from V and 8 bases from J, the gap between germline ends came to 11 bases. The CDR3 is 15 amino acids. Germline CDR1 and CDR2: LGHNA and YNFKEQ. Here the CDR3 DNA reads TGTGCCAGCAGCCAAGATAAGGGACGTGATTCACCCCTCCACTTT. It yields the protein CASSQDKGRDSPLHF.

The chain uses TRBV4-1 and TRBJ1-3, with D unclear. V lost 4 bases, J lost 0 bases, and 16 bases lay in between. Germline V gives CDR1 MGHRA, CDR2 YSYEKL. CDR3 length equals 17 residues. The DNA of the CDR3 is TGCGCCAGCAGCCTATCCCCGGACGGTGTCTCTGGAAACACCATATATTTT. Encoded protein: CASSLSPDGVSGNTIYF.

This clonotype was counted between two and nine times. This chain connects TRBV29-1 to TRBJ1-2, with 8 positions matching TRBD1. Germline V lookup: CDR1 SQVTM, CDR2 ANQGSEA. V dropped 2 bases and J dropped 4; count of bases not matched to a gene: 3. This CDR3 region has 13 residues. The CDR3 loop is CSVETGTGYGYTF. Written as DNA, the CDR3 is TGCAGCGTTGAAACGGGGACAGGCTATGGCTACACCTTC. Supplemented by reference TRBV29-1 and TRBJ1-2, the full variable domain reads SAVISQKPSRDICQRGTSLTIQCQVDSQVTMMFWYRQQPGQSLTLIATANQGSEATYESGFVIDKFPISRPNLTFSTLTVSNMSPEDSSIYLCSVETGTGYGYTFGSGTRLTVV.

This clonotype was observed a handful of times. This chain connects TRBV5-1 to TRBJ2-1; 9 bases line up with TRBD1. The ends lost 4 bases at V and 7 bases at J; junction bases unmatched: 9. Germline V gives CDR1 SGHRS, CDR2 YFSETQ. The CDR3 covers 15 residues. CDR3: CASSTLQGAGNEQFF. The CDR3 DNA sequence: TGCGCCAGCAGCACGCTACAGGGGGCGGGTAATGAGCAGTTCTTC.

J is TRBJ2-2 and V is TRBV29-1, with 7 bases fitting TRBD1. The ends lost 3 bases at V and 7 bases at J; junction bases unmatched: 2. The CDR3 has 12 residues. Per germline, CDR1 SQVTM and CDR2 ANQGSEA. CDR3 amino acids: CSVEQGDGELFF. CDR3 in DNA: TGCAGCGTTGAGCAGGGGGACGGGGAGCTGTTTTTT.

V gene TRBV29-1 combines with J gene TRBJ1-1; 9 bases fit TRBD1. Germline lookup yields CDR1 SQVTM and CDR2 ANQGSEA. The CDR3 loop spans 12 amino acids. With 7 bases clipped from V and 4 bases from J, the junction kept 4 bases outside the gene matches. Written as DNA, the CDR3 is TGCAGCGGCGGACAGGGGAGCACTGAAGCTTTCTTT. This codes for CSGGQGSTEAFF.

V usage is TRBV24-1 and J usage is TRBJ2-1; 8 bases are shared with TRBD2. There are 15 residues in the CDR3. V trimming: 1 base; J trimming: 5 bases; junction bases outside the gene matches: 3. Germline assignment: CDR1 KGHDR and CDR2 SFDVKD. CDR3 in amino acids: CATSDLPGGNNEQFF. In DNA form, the CDR3 reads TGTGCCACCAGTGATTTACCGGGAGGGAACAATGAGCAGTTCTTC.

The rearrangement joins TRBV29-1 to TRBJ1-1, with 7 bases identical to TRBD1. Germline CDR1 SQVTM, CDR2 ANQGSEA. This CDR3 has 14 amino acids. Trimming at V came to 6 bases and at J to 3 bases, leaving 10 bases not matched to a gene. As DNA, the CDR3 is TGCAGCGTAGACCCGACAGGGAGATACACTGAAGCTTTCTTT. It translates to CSVDPTGRYTEAFF. The full variable domain, completed using reference TRBV29-1 and TRBJ1-1, is SAVISQKPSRDICQRGTSLTIQCQVDSQVTMMFWYRQQPGQSLTLIATANQGSEATYESGFVIDKFPISRPNLTFSTLTVSNMSPEDSSIYLCSVDPTGRYTEAFFGQGTRLTVV.

The chain combines TRBV7-8 with TRBJ2-7; 7 bases match TRBD1. With V trimmed by 6 bases and J by 7 bases, 9 bases remained unmatched. The CDR3 consists of 13 residues. Germline-derived CDR1 and CDR2 are SGHVS and FQNEAQ. The CDR3 DNA follows: TGTGCCAGCAGTTCAACTAACAGGGGTGAGCAGTACTTC. Translating it yields CASSSTNRGEQYF.

This clonotype appeared a few times. The chain carries TRBV24-1 and TRBJ1-4; D is possibly TRBD1 (6 bases). The germline V gene has CDR1 KGHDR and CDR2 SFDVKD. The CDR3 is 15 amino acids. V lost 2 bases and J 7 bases, leaving 13 bases between the germline ends. The DNA of the CDR3 is TGTGCCACCAGTGATTCGATCAGGGGTGGTGAAAAACTGTTTTTT. Its translation is CATSDSIRGGEKLFF.

The chain joins TRBV7-2 to TRBJ2-3, with D maybe TRBD2 (6 bases). CDR3 length equals 15 residues. Germline V CDR1 and CDR2: SGHTA, FQGNSA. V was trimmed by 4 bases and J by 7 bases, leaving 18 bases between them. CDR3 residues: CASSWASAVKNTQYF. Here the CDR3 DNA reads TGTGCCAGCAGCTGGGCTAGCGCGGTAAAGAATACGCAGTATTTT.

This chain joins TRBV6-1 and TRBJ1-1; D possibly corresponds to TRBD1 (6 bases). Trimming cost V 5 bases and J 11 bases, with 18 bases left between them. Germline V gene sequence: CDR1 MNHNS, CDR2 SASEGT. The CDR3 is 13 residues long. CDR3 amino acids: CASSSTGLELAFF. The CDR3 DNA follows: TGTGCCAGCAGTAGTACAGGGTTGGAGTTGGCTTTCTTT.

The CDR3 is CASSPRRGSPLHF. The CDR3 coding sequence is TGTGCCAGCTCACCGCGCAGGGGTTCACCCCTCCACTTT. J is TRBJ1-6 and V is TRBV18, with D perhaps TRBD1 (6 bases). Per germline, CDR1 KGHSH and CDR2 LQKENI. This CDR3 is 13 amino acids long. Deletions cut 3 bases from V and 9 bases from J, with 9 bases between.

The chain couples TRBV29-1 to TRBJ1-1; tentatively, D is TRBD1 (5 bases). The CDR3 length is 13 residues. Germline lookup yields CDR1 SQVTM and CDR2 ANQGSEA. V was pared by 7 bases and J by 5 bases, with 17 bases between. CDR3 nucleotide sequence: TGCAGCGCCGGCGGGGGAGAGAGAACTGAAGCTTTCTTT. Amino acid sequence: CSAGGGERTEAFF.

The chain has TRBV7-6 and TRBJ1-4; D is possibly TRBD1 (5 bases). From germline, CDR1 is SGHVS and CDR2 FNYEAQ. V was cut by 2 bases and J by 3 bases, with 13 bases left in between. This CDR3 is built from 16 residues. CDR3 region: CASSLPYGAANEKLFF. The CDR3 region has the DNA TGTGCCAGCAGCTTACCCTATGGGGCGGCTAATGAAAAACTGTTTTTT.

This clonotype has more than one count but fewer than ten. This chain joins TRBV6-1 and TRBJ2-2; 7 bases map to TRBD1. With V trimmed by 4 bases and J by 6 bases, 8 bases remained unmatched. Germline V gene lookup returns CDR1 MNHNS and CDR2 SASEGT. This CDR3 spans 15 amino acids. CDR3 region: CASSAPRQGAGELFF. In DNA, the CDR3 is TGTGCCAGCAGTGCCCCGCGACAGGGTGCCGGGGAGCTGTTTTTT.

The rearrangement links TRBV20-1 to TRBJ1-2; no reliable D call. Trimming stripped 2 bases from V and 8 bases from J, with 6 bases between. The CDR3 covers 10 residues. The germline V gene encodes CDR1 DFQATT and CDR2 SNEGSKA (reference sequence). CDR3 protein: CSARSSGYTF. Here the CDR3 DNA reads TGCAGTGCTAGATCCTCGGGCTACACCTTC.

The chain carries TRBV19 and TRBJ1-4; 7 bases agree with TRBD1. The CDR3 spans 16 residues. Germline lookup yields CDR1 LNHDA and CDR2 SQIVND (reference sequence). The J segment lost 6 bases and the V segment lost 5 bases, leaving 12 bases of the junction unmatched. CDR3 DNA sequence: TGTGCCAGTAGTCCCAAGACAGGGTGGTCGGATGAAAAACTGTTTTTT. This encodes CASSPKTGWSDEKLFF.

This chain connects TRBV7-2 to TRBJ1-2, with D possibly being TRBD1 (5 bases). Trimming cost V 5 bases and J 8 bases, with 39 bases left between them. Per germline, CDR1 SGHTA and CDR2 FQGNSA. This CDR3 spans 21 amino acids. The CDR3 loop is CASSPRSHRSPLWGKTLGYTF. The CDR3, as DNA: TGTGCCAGCAGCCCGAGATCCCACAGAAGCCCTTTGTGGGGGAAGACGTTAGGCTACACCTTC.

The genes are TRBV2 and TRBJ2-3; D may be TRBD1 (6 bases). V lost 4 bases and J 4 bases, leaving 12 bases between the germline ends. This CDR3 contains 14 residues. CDR1 SNHLY and CDR2 FYNNEI come from the germline V gene. This CDR3 is CASSARDTPDTQYF. CDR3 nucleotide sequence: TGTGCCAGCAGTGCCCGGGACACTCCAGATACGCAGTATTTT.

This clonotype was counted only a few times. The chain recombines TRBV20-1 with TRBJ1-1; 10 bases are a match to TRBD1. J was trimmed by 5 bases and V by 3 bases; bases with no gene match: 12. CDR1 and CDR2 (germline): DFQATT, SNEGSKA (reference sequence). The CDR3 consists of 16 residues. The CDR3 here is CSASALNRDRGTEAFF. DNA of the CDR3: TGCAGTGCTAGTGCCCTGAACCGGGACAGGGGTACTGAAGCTTTCTTT.

V and J are TRBV6-5 and TRBJ2-1, with a tentative D call TRBD2 (5 bases). CDR3 length equals 15 residues. V gave up 2 bases and J gave up 3 bases, with 11 bases separating them. The germline CDR1 and CDR2 sequences are MNHEY and SVGAGI. CDR3 amino acids: CASSYPDCVYNEQFF. CDR3 coding DNA: TGTGCCAGCAGTTACCCGGACTGTGTCTACAATGAGCAGTTCTTC.

V and J are TRBV7-9 and TRBJ2-2; 7 nucleotides agree with TRBD1. Germline values: CDR1 SEHNR, CDR2 FQNEAQ (reference sequence). Trimming cost V 5 bases and J 0 bases; bases outside gene matches: 3. This CDR3 region has 15 residues. For the CDR3, the DNA is TGTGCCAGCAGCCGGGGACAGCCGAACACCGGGGAGCTGTTTTTT. Translation gives CASSRGQPNTGELFF.

The V gene is TRBV25-1, the J gene TRBJ1-2; D gene ambiguous. Germline lookup yields CDR1 MGHDK and CDR2 SYGVNS. The V gene lost 4 bases and the J gene lost 1 base, with 7 bases spanning the gap. CDR3 length equals 13 residues. The CDR3 coding sequence is TGTGCCAGCAGTGGACAACTTAACTATGGCTACACCTTC. It yields the protein CASSGQLNYGYTF.

This clonotype was seen a handful of times. The chain couples TRBV15 to TRBJ2-3; D remains unclear. The length of the CDR3 is 13 residues. Germline-derived CDR1 and CDR2 are LNHNV and YYDKDF (reference sequence). With 1 base removed from V and 4 bases from J, the gap between germline ends came to 6 bases. CDR3 region: CATSRARADTQYF. Here the CDR3 DNA reads TGTGCCACCAGCAGAGCAAGGGCAGATACGCAGTATTTT.

This clonotype was counted between two and nine times. The chain recombines TRBV6-2 or TRBV6-3 with TRBJ2-3; D might be TRBD1 (8 bases). From germline, CDR1 is MNHEY and CDR2 SVGEGT. V shed 6 bases and J shed 5 bases, with 18 bases lying between them. The CDR3 covers 15 residues. The CDR3 reads CASRRSGTGGDTQYF. In nucleotides, the CDR3 is TGTGCCAGCAGACGAAGCGGGACAGGAGGAGATACGCAGTATTTT.